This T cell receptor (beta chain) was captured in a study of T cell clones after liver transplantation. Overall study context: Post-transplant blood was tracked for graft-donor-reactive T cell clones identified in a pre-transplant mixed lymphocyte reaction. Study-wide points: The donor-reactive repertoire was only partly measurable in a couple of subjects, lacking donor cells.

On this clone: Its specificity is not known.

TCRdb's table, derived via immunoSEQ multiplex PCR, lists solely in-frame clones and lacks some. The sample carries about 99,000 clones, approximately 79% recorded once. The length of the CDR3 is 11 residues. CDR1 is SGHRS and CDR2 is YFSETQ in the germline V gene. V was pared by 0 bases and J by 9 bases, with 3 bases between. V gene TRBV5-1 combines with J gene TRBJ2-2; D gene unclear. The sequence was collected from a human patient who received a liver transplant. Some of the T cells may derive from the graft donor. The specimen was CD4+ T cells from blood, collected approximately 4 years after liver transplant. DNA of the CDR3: TGCGCCAGCAGCTTGGAACGGGAGCTGTTTTTT. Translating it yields CASSLERELFF. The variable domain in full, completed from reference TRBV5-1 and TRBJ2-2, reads KAGVTQTPRYLIKTRGQQVTLSCSPISGHRSVSWYQQTPGQGLQFLFEYFSETQRNKGNFPGRFSGRQFSNSRSEMNVSTLELGDSALYLCASSLERELFFGEGSRLTVL.